This entry lists 5 T cell receptor beta chains sequenced from one sample in a study of OX40 agonist ivuxolimab in advanced cancers. Sequencing was performed with immunoSEQ multiplex PCR; in TCRdb, only in-frame clones are kept and a portion is missing. The sample carries roughly 67,000 clones, roughly 90% recorded once. Sample: CD4+ or CD8+ T cells sorted from blood, taken in a trial of the OX40 agonist ivuxolimab. The receptors originated from an adult with an advanced solid tumor such as melanoma, head and neck, liver or kidney cancer.

This chain links TRBV7-2 with TRBJ2-7, with D unresolved. Germline loops: CDR1 SGHTA, CDR2 FQGNSA. The length of the CDR3 is 12 residues. Trimming removed 5 bases at V and 0 bases at J, with 5 bases between. CDR3 in amino acids: CASSRFSYEQYF. Here the CDR3 DNA reads TGTGCCAGCAGCCGATTCTCCTACGAGCAGTACTTC.

The chain carries TRBV10-1 and TRBJ1-1; D not resolved. There are 13 residues in the CDR3. V was shortened by 6 bases and J by 3 bases, with 11 bases between the two germline ends. Per germline, CDR1 WNHNN and CDR2 SYGVQD (reference sequence). The CDR3 region is CASRKREYTEAFF. The CDR3 DNA is TGCGCCAGCAGGAAAAGGGAGTACACTGAAGCTTTCTTT.

The V and J genes are TRBV5-1 and TRBJ2-7, with TRBD1 as a possible D gene (6 bases). CDR3 length: 13 amino acids. V shed 4 bases and J shed 7 bases, with 15 bases lying between them. Germline values: CDR1 SGHRS, CDR2 YFSETQ. The CDR3 protein is CASSVDRPGEQYF. The DNA for the CDR3 is TGCGCCAGCAGCGTAGACAGGCCGGGAGAGCAGTACTTC.

V gene TRBV12-5 combines with J gene TRBJ1-1; D is unresolved. This CDR3 region has 14 residues. Germline lookup yields CDR1 LGHNT and CDR2 FRNRAP. Trimming removed 5 bases at V and 1 base at J, with 11 bases between. The CDR3 nucleotides are TGTGCTAGTGGTACCCGCCGGGAGAACACTGAAGCTTTCTTT. This encodes CASGTRRENTEAFF.

The V gene is TRBV2, the J gene TRBJ1-5; no definite D call. In germline, CDR1 is SNHLY, CDR2 FYNNEI. The CDR3 has 13 amino acids. Trimming took off 2 bases at V and 4 bases at J, with 6 bases between the two ends. CDR3 protein: CASSEFENQPQHF. In DNA form, the CDR3 reads TGTGCCAGCAGTGAATTTGAAAATCAGCCCCAGCATTTT.